These 29 T cell receptor beta chains were all obtained from the same sample, sequenced in a study of blood T cell repertoires in COVID-19. The protocol was immunoSEQ multiplex PCR, while the TCRdb copy is restricted to in-frame clones and leaves out a portion. In the table there are 110,000 to 150,000 clones, more than 80% of which are singletons. The sequenced sample was PBMCs or T cells enriched from blood (not recorded which). These receptors all stem from a woman younger than 30 who had been exposed to COVID-19.

The V and J genes are TRBV20-1 and TRBJ1-5, with 9 nucleotides matching TRBD1. The CDR3 runs to 14 residues. Germline CDR1 is DFQATT and CDR2 is SNEGSKA (reference sequence). The V and J ends lost 3 bases and 3 bases, in that order; junction bases with no gene match: 3. The CDR3 coding sequence is TGCAGTGCTAGTGGGACAGGGTCCAATCAGCCCCAGCATTTT. Translation: CSASGTGSNQPQHF.

V gene TRBV19 combines with J gene TRBJ1-1; D is possibly TRBD1 (5 bases). This CDR3 is 13 amino acids long. From germline, CDR1 is LNHDA and CDR2 SQIVND (reference sequence). With 6 bases removed from V and 4 bases from J, the gap between germline ends came to 12 bases. This CDR3 reads CASRLGGVTEAFF. The CDR3 region has the DNA TGTGCCAGTAGGCTTGGGGGGGTCACTGAAGCTTTCTTT.

This clone has more than one count but fewer than ten. The rearrangement joins TRBV11-2 to TRBJ1-3; a weak D match, TRBD1 (6 bases). Trimming left V 4 bases short and J 0 bases short, with 16 bases between. The germline CDR1 and CDR2 sequences are SGHAT and FQNNGV. This CDR3 contains 17 residues. CDR3 nucleotide sequence: TGTGCCAGCAGCTCTCTGACAGGAGCCCTCTCTGGAAACACCATATATTTT. Residues: CASSSLTGALSGNTIYF.

The rearrangement uses TRBV10-3 and TRBJ1-2, with 9 bases fitting TRBD1. V was clipped by 5 bases and J by 5 bases; unmatched bases: 6. This CDR3 contains 14 residues. Germline CDR1 is ENHRY and CDR2 is SYGVKD. CDR3 region: CAISQQGAGYGYTF. The CDR3 bases are TGTGCCATCAGTCAACAGGGGGCCGGATATGGCTACACCTTC.

The gene calls are TRBV3-1 (or the pseudogene TRBV3-2) and TRBJ2-7, with 8 positions matching TRBD1. This CDR3 region has 16 residues. The ends lost 1 base at V and 4 bases at J; junction bases unmatched: 9. Looked up from germline, CDR1 is LGHDT and CDR2 is YNNKEL (reference sequence). The CDR3 sequence: CASSQVGDRHGYEQYF. CDR3 in DNA: TGTGCCAGCAGCCAAGTTGGGGACAGGCATGGTTACGAGCAGTACTTC.

The chain employs TRBV12-5 and TRBJ1-5; D is perhaps TRBD1 (5 bases). Trimming left V 11 bases short and J 6 bases short, with 17 bases between. Germline-derived CDR1 and CDR2 are LGHNT and FRNRAP. The CDR3 covers 13 residues. DNA of the CDR3: TGTGCTGGCAGTACTGGGGGGACTCAGCCCCAGCATTTT. Translated: CAGSTGGTQPQHF.

The V gene is TRBV29-1, the J gene TRBJ2-7; the match to TRBD2 covers 11 bases. J lost 3 bases, V lost 5 bases, and 9 bases had no gene match. The CDR3 consists of 15 residues. Per germline, CDR1 SQVTM and CDR2 ANQGSEA. The CDR3 is CSVTGTSGAIYEQYF. The DNA of the CDR3 is TGCAGCGTTACCGGGACTAGCGGAGCTATCTACGAGCAGTACTTC.

J is TRBJ1-1 and V is TRBV28; 9 nucleotides align to TRBD1. There are 14 residues in the CDR3. Trimming at V came to 4 bases and at J to 9 bases, leaving 9 bases not matched to a gene. Germline loops: CDR1 MDHEN, CDR2 SYDVKM. The CDR3 loop is CASSSVMGTGKAFF. CDR3 nucleotide sequence: TGTGCCAGCAGTTCGGTGATGGGGACAGGGAAAGCTTTCTTT.

The V gene is TRBV11-2, the J gene TRBJ2-7, with TRBD1 matching 10 bases. CDR3 size: 15 residues. CDR1 and CDR2 from the germline V gene are SGHAT and FQNNGV. V shed 8 bases and J 5 bases; nucleotides not matched to a gene: 12. CDR3: CASRPGGQGSHEQYF. CDR3 nucleotides: TGTGCCAGCCGTCCCGGGGGACAGGGGAGCCACGAGCAGTACTTC.

The J gene is TRBJ2-7, the V gene TRBV6-5, with TRBD2 matching over 7 bases. The trim removed 0 bases at V and 2 bases at J, leaving 4 bases unmatched. Germline assignment: CDR1 MNHEY and CDR2 SVGAGI. The CDR3 is 15 residues long. This CDR3 reads CASSYSAGEAYEQYF. DNA for the CDR3: TGTGCCAGCAGTTACTCGGCGGGAGAGGCCTACGAGCAGTACTTC.

The rearrangement uses TRBV23-1 and TRBJ1-6, with TRBD1 as a possible D gene (6 bases). TRBV23-1 is given ORF status, its function remaining uncertain. The ends were cut back, 0 bases at V and 7 bases at J, with 16 bases in the middle. The CDR3 has 17 amino acids. DNA for the CDR3: TGCGCCAGCAGTCAATCTGACAGGCCGAAAGCGAATTCACCCCTCCACTTT. Translation: CASSQSDRPKANSPLHF.

The chain has TRBV4-2 and TRBJ1-2; D gene uncertain. The germline CDR1 and CDR2 sequences are LGHNA and YNFKEQ. V was trimmed by 0 bases and J by 2 bases, leaving 7 bases between them. CDR3 length equals 14 residues. The CDR3 region is CASSQEIRNYGYTF. The CDR3 nucleotides are TGTGCCAGCAGCCAAGAGATACGGAACTATGGCTACACCTTC.

This clone has a handful of counts. This chain connects TRBV10-3 to TRBJ2-7; possible D gene TRBD2, 5 bases. Trimming took 2 bases from V and 6 from J, leaving 11 bases between them. From germline, CDR1 is ENHRY and CDR2 SYGVKD. The CDR3 length is 13 residues. The CDR3 sequence: CAISEELVSEQYF. CDR3 DNA: TGTGCCATCAGTGAGGAACTAGTTTCCGAGCAGTACTTC.

The gene calls are TRBV7-9 and TRBJ1-6; 7 nucleotides match TRBD1. J was trimmed by 4 bases and V by 5 bases; bases with no gene match: 14. The CDR3 is 18 amino acids. Germline V gene lookup returns CDR1 SEHNR and CDR2 FQNEAQ (reference sequence). CDR3: CASSITYRGGQYNSPLHF. In DNA form, the CDR3 reads TGTGCCAGCAGCATTACCTACAGGGGAGGTCAATATAATTCACCCCTCCACTTT.

The chain joins TRBV27 to TRBJ2-3; TRBD2 matches 11 bases. Germline V gene data show CDR1 as MNHEY and CDR2 as SMNVEV (reference sequence). The CDR3 is 14 amino acids. The trim removed 9 bases at V and 2 bases at J, leaving 4 bases unmatched. The CDR3 sequence: CASRGLAVTDTQYF. The CDR3 nucleotides are TGTGCCAGTAGGGGACTAGCGGTCACAGATACGCAGTATTTT.

The chain joins TRBV3-1 (or the pseudogene TRBV3-2) to TRBJ1-1, with TRBD1 matching 8 bases. V lost 4 bases to trimming and J lost 4 bases; unmatched junction nucleotides: 8. CDR1 is LGHDT, CDR2 YNNKEL, per germline (reference sequence). CDR3 length: 15 residues. The CDR3 reads CASSRRTGMGTEAFF. For the CDR3, the DNA is TGTGCCAGCAGCCGCAGGACAGGGATGGGCACTGAAGCTTTCTTT.

The rearrangement links TRBV15 to TRBJ2-2; 7 bases are shared with TRBD1. The CDR3 sequence is 17 residues long. J was trimmed by 0 bases and V by 2 bases; bases with no gene match: 6. Germline assignment: CDR1 LNHNV and CDR2 YYDKDF (reference sequence). The CDR3 coding sequence is TGTGCCACCAGCAGATCATCGGGGACAGCGAACACCGGGGAGCTGTTTTTT. Its translation: CATSRSSGTANTGELFF.

CDR3 DNA: TGTGCCAGTACCCCAGAGTCAGGGGCTCGGCAGCCCCAGCATTTT. Amino acids: CASTPESGARQPQHF. This chain joins TRBV19 and TRBJ1-5; tentative D call: TRBD1 (6 bases). The CDR3 spans 15 residues. V lost 7 bases and J lost 7, with 20 bases in between. Per germline, CDR1 LNHDA and CDR2 SQIVND (reference sequence).

This clone was counted only a few times. The chain uses TRBV6-1 and TRBJ2-1; TRBD2 matches 16 bases. Unmatched junction bases numbered 8, after V lost 3 bases and J lost 3 bases. Germline values: CDR1 MNHNS, CDR2 SASEGT. This CDR3 has 19 residues. CDR3 protein: CASSEMGLAGGPIYNEQFF. The CDR3 DNA reads TGTGCCAGCAGTGAGATGGGACTAGCGGGAGGGCCGATCTACAATGAGCAGTTCTTC.

The V call is TRBV2, the J call TRBJ1-6, with 9 bases matching TRBD1. J gave up 7 bases and V 1 base, and 2 bases lay outside the gene matches. CDR3 size: 15 residues. The germline gives CDR1 SNHLY, CDR2 FYNNEI. The CDR3: CASSEEGQGNSPLHF. For the CDR3, the DNA is TGTGCCAGCAGTGAAGAAGGACAGGGGAATTCACCCCTCCACTTT. Full variable domain (outside the CDR3, taken from reference TRBV2 and TRBJ1-6): EPEVTQTPSHQVTQMGQEVILRCVPISNHLYFYWYRQILGQKVEFLVSFYNNEISEKSEIFDDQFSVERPDGSNFTLKIRSTKLEDSAMYFCASSEEGQGNSPLHFGNGTRLTVT.

The CDR3 is CASSTQGSQPQHF. The CDR3 nucleotides read TGTGCCAGCAGCACACAGGGTAGCCAGCCCCAGCATTTT. The V gene is TRBV6-5, the J gene TRBJ1-5; tentatively, D is TRBD1 (6 bases). V was shortened by 6 bases and J by 7 bases, with 13 bases between the two germline ends. Germline CDR1 is MNHEY and CDR2 is SVGAGI. The CDR3 length is 13 residues.

The rearrangement uses TRBV7-2 and TRBJ2-3; 7 bases match TRBD1. The CDR3 totals 15 residues. From germline, CDR1 is SGHTA and CDR2 FQGNSA. V shed 5 bases, J shed 2 bases, and the junction held 7 bases outside the gene matches. DNA of the CDR3: TGTGCCAGCAGCGCCACAGGGGCCCCCACAGATACGCAGTATTTT. It is translated as CASSATGAPTDTQYF.

About this clone itself: A read error may account for a junction end that differs from germline. The V and J genes are TRBV30 and TRBJ1-2, with D perhaps matching TRBD1 (6 bases). CDR1 and CDR2 (germline): GTSNPN, SVGIG (reference sequence). This CDR3 has 13 residues. CDR3 region: CAWTGRQVYGSTF. The CDR3 DNA is TGTGCCTGGACGGGTCGACAGGTCTATGGCTCCACCTTC.

The table lists this clone with a few counts. The genes are TRBV4-2 and TRBJ1-1; 7 bases align to TRBD1. This CDR3 has 16 amino acids. Losses at the gene ends were 2 bases for V and 1 base for J; bases not matched to a gene: 7. Per germline, CDR1 LGHNA and CDR2 YNFKEQ. The DNA for the CDR3 is TGTGCCAGCAGCCAAAAACAGGGGTTTGAGAACACTGAAGCTTTCTTT. Its translation: CASSQKQGFENTEAFF.

The J gene is TRBJ1-4, the V gene TRBV29-1, with 7 bases matching TRBD1. This CDR3 spans 12 amino acids. After removal of 7 bases from V and 8 bases from J, the junction contained 7 bases not matched to a gene. CDR1 is SQVTM, CDR2 ANQGSEA, per germline. The CDR3 region is CSGQGLGEKLFF. Written as DNA, the CDR3 is TGCAGCGGACAGGGTTTGGGGGAAAAACTGTTTTTT.

The chain combines TRBV6-2 or TRBV6-3 with TRBJ2-1; TRBD1 matches 7 bases. V was clipped by 2 bases and J by 1 base; unmatched bases: 2. CDR1 and CDR2 (germline): MNHEY, SVGEGT. This CDR3 is built from 15 residues. The CDR3 reads CASSYPTGSYNEQFF. CDR3 bases: TGTGCCAGCAGTTACCCGACAGGGTCCTACAATGAGCAGTTCTTC.

The chain couples TRBV11-2 to TRBJ2-1, with D perhaps matching TRBD2 (5 bases). The V and J ends lost 4 bases and 8 bases respectively, with 15 bases between them. Germline V CDR1 and CDR2: SGHAT, FQNNGV. The CDR3 is 14 amino acids. The chain's CDR3 is CASSWRRGNYEQFF. CDR3 in DNA: TGTGCCAGCAGCTGGCGTCGGGGAAACTATGAGCAGTTCTTC. Filled out from reference TRBV11-2 and TRBJ2-1, the complete variable domain reads EAGVAQSPRYKIIEKRQSVAFWCNPISGHATLYWYQQILGQGPKLLIQFQNNGVVDDSQLPKDRFSAERLKGVDSTLKIQPAKLEDSAVYLCASSWRRGNYEQFFGPGTRLTVL.

The V gene is TRBV28, the J gene TRBJ2-7; TRBD2 might be the D (5 bases). Germline CDR1 reads MDHEN; CDR2 reads SYDVKM. Trimming left V 1 base short and J 4 bases short, with 8 bases between. This CDR3 has 13 residues. DNA for the CDR3: TGTGCCAGCAGTTTATATCGGGGTTACGAGCAGTACTTC. This encodes CASSLYRGYEQYF.

The V call is TRBV5-6, the J call TRBJ2-1, with TRBD1 matching 7 bases. The CDR3 runs to 16 residues. Germline lookup yields CDR1 SGHDT and CDR2 YYEEEE. J gave up 2 bases and V 5 bases, and 10 bases lay outside the gene matches. The CDR3 protein is CASSYDRDSAYNEQFF. The CDR3 DNA sequence: TGTGCCAGCAGTTACGACCGGGACAGCGCCTACAATGAGCAGTTCTTC.